The source of this TCR beta chain is a study of identical twins. Germline loops: CDR1 SGHRS, CDR2 YFSETQ. V dropped 3 bases and J dropped 8 bases, with 14 bases sitting between them. This CDR3 is 14 amino acids long. MiXCR was run by TCRdb on the 5' RACE reads, yielding one entry per CDR3 protein. This table holds 200,000 to 300,000 distinct CDR3 sequences, 8% to 11% found once. The V gene is TRBV5-1, the J gene TRBJ2-2; D remains ambiguous. The sequencing input was memory T cells sorted from blood. The clonotype comes from a man aged 50 to 59 in good health. CDR3 residues: CASSYTSLYGELFF. The CDR3 DNA reads TGCGCCAGCAGCTACACCTCTCTGTATGGGGAGCTGTTTTTT.